A single sample gave rise to the 20 T cell receptor beta chains below, sequenced in a study of CD8 T cells in ankylosing spondylitis. TCRdb processed the 5' RACE reads anew with MiXCR; each CDR3 protein has one entry. The data contain roughly 230,000 distinct CDR3 sequences, roughly a tenth of them singletons. The sequencing sample was made of blood, either unsorted or a sorted T cell fraction (not recorded which). The receptor source for this set is a male donor with ankylosing spondylitis or in good health (not recorded which).

This clonotype was recorded many times. The chain employs TRBV11-2 and TRBJ2-2, with a possible D match to TRBD2 (5 bases). There are 18 residues in the CDR3. CDR1 and CDR2 (germline): SGHAT, FQNNGV. The ends were cut back, 6 bases at V and 1 base at J, with 21 bases in the middle. The CDR3 DNA is TGTGCCAGCAGTCCGCCCCGGGGTACTACGCGGAACACCGGGGAGCTGTTTTTT. Translated: CASSPPRGTTRNTGELFF.

This clonotype was seen repeatedly, ten times or more. The J gene is TRBJ1-1, the V gene TRBV29-1, with no clear D. Germline V CDR1 and CDR2: SQVTM, ANQGSEA. This CDR3 has 12 residues. V dropped 4 bases and J dropped 1 base, with 7 bases sitting between them. CDR3 protein: CSVASGNTEAFF. In DNA, the CDR3 is TGCAGCGTTGCTAGTGGGAACACTGAAGCTTTCTTT.

A word on this clonotype: A read error may explain this, as a much larger clone is one base away. The chain combines TRBV3-1 with TRBJ2-1; D is undetermined. Germline lookup yields CDR1 LGHDT and CDR2 YNNKEL (reference sequence). The CDR3 is made up of 11 amino acids. V was clipped by 4 bases and J by 10 bases, with 8 bases between them. The CDR3 bases are TGTGCCAGCAGCCGGGAACTAGAGCAGTTCTTC. This gives the protein CASSRELEQFF.

This clonotype appeared many times. CDR3 in amino acids: CSARPLGGQGQPQHF. CDR3 DNA sequence: TGCAGTGCTAGACCCTTGGGGGGTCAGGGCCAGCCCCAGCATTTT. The chain employs TRBV20-1 and TRBJ1-5; a weak D match, TRBD1 (5 bases). CDR3 length: 15 amino acids. CDR1 and CDR2 from the germline V gene are DFQATT and SNEGSKA (reference sequence). V gave up 2 bases and J gave up 7 bases, with 18 bases separating them.

This clonotype was counted ten times or more. This chain links TRBV6-1 with TRBJ2-2, with 8 bases matching TRBD1. The V and J ends lost 9 bases and 3 bases, in that order; junction bases with no gene match: 9. This CDR3 comprises 15 residues. CDR1 is MNHNS and CDR2 is SASEGT in the germline V gene. CDR3 region: CASQPHRGDTGELFF. In DNA, the CDR3 is TGTGCCAGTCAACCGCACAGGGGGGACACCGGGGAGCTGTTTTTT.

This clonotype was counted at least ten times. The rearrangement uses TRBV20-1 and TRBJ1-2; no firm D call. This CDR3 has 12 amino acids. Looked up from germline, CDR1 is DFQATT and CDR2 is SNEGSKA (reference sequence). For the CDR3, the DNA is TGCAGCTCGGACGCACCGACCTATGGCTACACCTTC. Residues: CSSDAPTYGYTF.

At least ten counts were recorded for this clonotype. The rearrangement links TRBV5-1 to TRBJ2-2, with unresolved D. This CDR3 region has 17 residues. CDR1 and CDR2 from the germline V gene are SGHRS and YFSETQ. The V end was cut by 3 bases, the J end by 0 bases, with 15 bases between. The CDR3 nucleotides read TGCGCCAGCAGCTCGCCGGACGGGTTCGCGAACACCGGGGAGCTGTTTTTT. The encoded protein is CASSSPDGFANTGELFF.

This clonotype has ten or more counts. This chain connects TRBV20-1 to TRBJ2-7; 8 bases map to TRBD1. Losses at the gene ends were 2 bases for V and 2 bases for J; bases not matched to a gene: 5. The CDR3 length is 14 residues. In germline, CDR1 is DFQATT, CDR2 SNEGSKA (reference sequence). In DNA, the CDR3 is TGCAGTGCTAGAACGCTGGACAGGGCCTACGAGCAGTACTTC. Translating it yields CSARTLDRAYEQYF.

The CDR3, as DNA: TGTGCCGACTCACCATTGCGGGCGGGAGGAGGCTATGGCACAGATACGCAGTATTTT. As protein: CADSPLRAGGGYGTDTQYF. The chain recombines TRBV21-1 with TRBJ2-3; the table's D call TRBD2 went unverified against the DNA. TRBV21-1 is recorded as a pseudogene. The CDR3 is 19 amino acids.

This clonotype was detected ten times or more. The rearrangement joins TRBV15 to TRBJ1-2; D is possibly TRBD1 (5 bases). The CDR3 is made up of 13 amino acids. Trimming shortened V by 1 base and J by 4 bases, and 7 bases separated the two germline ends. The V gene's germline CDR1 is LNHNV and CDR2 YYDKDF (reference sequence). For the CDR3, the DNA is TGTGCCACCAGCAGAGTAAGGGGCTATGGCTACACCTTC. This codes for CATSRVRGYGYTF.

The sample holds a few counts of this clonotype. This chain connects TRBV7-8 to TRBJ2-5; a weak D match, TRBD2 (5 bases). The CDR3 sequence is 14 residues long. CDR1 and CDR2 from the germline V gene are SGHVS and FQNEAQ. V lost 2 bases to trimming and J lost 5 bases, with 12 bases between them. The CDR3, as DNA: TGTGCCAGCAGCTTACATGGCGGCGGGGAGACCCAGTACTTC. Translation gives CASSLHGGGETQYF. The complete variable domain, with remaining parts taken from reference TRBV7-8 and TRBJ2-5, reads GAGVSQSPRYKVAKRGQDVALRCDPISGHVSLFWYQQALGQGPEFLTYFQNEAQLDKSGLPSDRFFAERPEGSVSTLKIQRTQQEDSAVYLCASSLHGGGETQYFGPGTRLLVL.

For this clonotype: One base away lies a much larger clone, so this may be a sequencing read error. The chain is built from TRBV20-1 and TRBJ1-2, with D unresolved. Germline CDR1 DFQATT, CDR2 SNEGSKA (reference sequence). V lost 4 bases and J 3 bases, leaving 12 bases between the germline ends. This CDR3 has 13 residues. In DNA, the CDR3 is TGCAGTGCTATGGACTACGGGGACTATGGCTACACCTTC. The encoded protein is CSAMDYGDYGYTF.

This clonotype came up a few times. V is TRBV7-9 and J is TRBJ2-5; 10 nucleotides line up with TRBD1. The CDR3 totals 15 residues. Germline CDR1 SEHNR, CDR2 FQNEAQ (reference sequence). Trimming removed 4 bases from V and 5 bases from J; junction bases left unmatched: 7. The CDR3 bases are TGTGCCAGCAGCTCAGGGACAGGGGTCTGGGAGACCCAGTACTTC. Translating gives CASSSGTGVWETQYF.

This chain connects TRBV12-3 or TRBV12-4 to TRBJ2-3; 9 nucleotides align to TRBD2. V was clipped by 7 bases and J by 5 bases; unmatched bases: 13. The CDR3 spans 16 residues. The CDR3 sequence: CASTGDTWTSEDTQYF. CDR3 DNA sequence: TGTGCCAGCACCGGGGACACCTGGACTAGCGAAGATACGCAGTATTTT.

This clonotype has a count of ten or more. The J gene is TRBJ1-1, the V gene TRBV6-2 or TRBV6-3; D not resolved. This CDR3 has 11 amino acids. Germline V CDR1 and CDR2: MNHEY, SVGEGT. Trimming stripped 10 bases from V and 6 bases from J, with 12 bases between. This chain's CDR3 is CATAIAAEAFF. The CDR3 DNA is TGTGCCACCGCTATCGCCGCTGAAGCTTTCTTT.

At least ten counts were recorded for this clonotype. The gene calls are TRBV9 and TRBJ2-7; D gene ambiguous. Germline V lookup: CDR1 SGDLS, CDR2 YYNGEE. The ends were cut back, 0 bases at V and 2 bases at J, with 12 bases in the middle. The CDR3 has 15 amino acids. The CDR3 sequence is CASSVDGTNAYEQYF. DNA for the CDR3: TGTGCCAGCAGCGTAGATGGCACGAACGCCTACGAGCAGTACTTC.

This clonotype was observed at least ten times. The genes are TRBV5-1 and TRBJ2-2; D might be TRBD1 (6 bases). This CDR3 is 14 amino acids long. Germline V gene lookup returns CDR1 SGHRS and CDR2 YFSETQ. The germline V and J ends were trimmed by 3 bases and 3 bases, with 9 bases remaining between them. CDR3 nucleotides: TGCGCCAGCAGCTCACAGGGTTACACCGGGGAGCTGTTTTTT. Translation gives CASSSQGYTGELFF.

This clonotype was counted at least ten times. The V call is TRBV12-3 or TRBV12-4, the J call TRBJ1-2; tentatively, D is TRBD1 (5 bases). The CDR3 runs 13 residues. V dropped 6 bases and J dropped 6 bases, with 14 bases sitting between them. The CDR3 DNA sequence: TGTGCCAGCAGAGCCCCAGGGATGGATGGCTACACCTTC. Translation: CASRAPGMDGYTF.

This clonotype was seen repeatedly, ten times or more. The chain combines TRBV3-1 with TRBJ2-3; D is undetermined. CDR1 and CDR2 (germline): LGHDT, YNNKEL (reference sequence). V lost 4 bases and J 2 bases, leaving 13 bases between the germline ends. CDR3 size: 15 residues. The CDR3 bases are TGTGCCAGCAGCCGTAGAGGTGGGTTCACAGATACGCAGTATTTT. It codes for CASSRRGGFTDTQYF.

J is TRBJ2-1 and V is TRBV30, with D tentatively TRBD1 or TRBD2 (5 bases each). This CDR3 comprises 13 residues. Germline V gives CDR1 GTSNPN, CDR2 SVGIG (reference sequence). V lost 5 bases, J lost 4 bases, and 12 bases lay in between. CDR3 bases: TGTGCCTGGGGGGACGGACCTTACAATGAGCAGTTCTTC. Protein: CAWGDGPYNEQFF. Supplemented by reference TRBV30 and TRBJ2-1, the full variable domain reads SQTIHQWPATLVQPVGSPLSLECTVEGTSNPNLYWYRQAAGRGLQLLFYSVGIGQISSEVPQNLSASRPQDRQFILSSKKLLLSDSGFYLCAWGDGPYNEQFFGPGTRLTVL.